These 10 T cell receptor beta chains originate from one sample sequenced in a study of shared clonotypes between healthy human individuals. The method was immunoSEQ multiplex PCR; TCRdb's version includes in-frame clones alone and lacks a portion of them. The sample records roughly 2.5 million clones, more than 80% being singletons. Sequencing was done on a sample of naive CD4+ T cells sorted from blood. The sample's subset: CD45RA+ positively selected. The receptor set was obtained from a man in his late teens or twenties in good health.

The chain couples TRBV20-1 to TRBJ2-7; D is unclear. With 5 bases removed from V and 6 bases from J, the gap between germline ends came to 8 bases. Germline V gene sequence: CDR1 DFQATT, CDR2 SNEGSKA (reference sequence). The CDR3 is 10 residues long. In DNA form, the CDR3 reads TGCAGTGCTTGCTGGCTCGAGCAGTACTTC. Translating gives CSACWLEQYF.

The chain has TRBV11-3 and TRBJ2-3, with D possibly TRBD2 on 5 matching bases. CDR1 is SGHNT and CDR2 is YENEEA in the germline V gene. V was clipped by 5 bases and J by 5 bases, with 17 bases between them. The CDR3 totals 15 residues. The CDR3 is CASSPRASREDTQYF. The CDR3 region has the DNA TGTGCCAGCAGCCCTAGGGCTAGCAGAGAAGATACGCAGTATTTT.

CDR3 amino acids: CASSPGGSGGAGELFF. The DNA of the CDR3 is TGTGCCAGCAGCCCCGGGGGTAGCGGGGGGGCCGGGGAGCTGTTTTTT. This chain connects TRBV5-4 to TRBJ2-2; 11 bases fit TRBD2. The CDR3 sequence is 16 residues long. CDR1 is SGHNT, CDR2 YYREEE, per germline (reference sequence). V lost 4 bases, J lost 6 bases, and 8 bases stayed unmatched.

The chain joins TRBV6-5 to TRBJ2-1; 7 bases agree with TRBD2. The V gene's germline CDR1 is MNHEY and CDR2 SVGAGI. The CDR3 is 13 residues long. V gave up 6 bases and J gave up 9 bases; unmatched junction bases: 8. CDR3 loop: CASRPAGRREQFF. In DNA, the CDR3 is TGTGCCAGCAGACCTGCCGGGAGGCGTGAGCAGTTCTTC.

This CDR3 reads CSADGGDTQYF. The CDR3 coding sequence is TGCAGCGCCGACGGGGGAGATACGCAGTATTTT. This sequence joins TRBV29-1 and TRBJ2-3; D may be TRBD2 (6 bases). Germline V gives CDR1 SQVTM, CDR2 ANQGSEA. CDR3 length: 11 residues. Trimming pared 7 bases from V and 5 bases from J, leaving 10 bases between.

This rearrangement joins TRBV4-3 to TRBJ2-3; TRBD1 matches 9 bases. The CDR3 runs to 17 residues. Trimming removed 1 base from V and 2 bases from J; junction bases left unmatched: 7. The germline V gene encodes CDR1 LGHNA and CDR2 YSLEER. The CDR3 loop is CASSQAGTGRFTDTQYF. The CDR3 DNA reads TGCGCCAGCAGCCAAGCCGGGACAGGGAGGTTCACAGATACGCAGTATTTT.

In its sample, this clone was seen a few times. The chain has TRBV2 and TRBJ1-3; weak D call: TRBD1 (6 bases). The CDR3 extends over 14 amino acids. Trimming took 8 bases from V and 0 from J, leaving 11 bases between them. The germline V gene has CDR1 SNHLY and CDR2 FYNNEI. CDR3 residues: CASREQGSGNTIYF. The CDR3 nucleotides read TGTGCCAGCCGGGAACAGGGCTCTGGAAACACCATATATTTT.

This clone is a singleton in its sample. CDR3 protein: CASSGLAAGTDTQYF. CDR3 bases: TGTGCCAGTAGTGGACTAGCGGCCGGCACAGATACGCAGTATTTT. The chain links TRBV19 to TRBJ2-3; 10 nucleotides agree with TRBD2. J lost 1 base, V lost 5 bases, and 3 bases had no gene match. Germline CDR1 is LNHDA and CDR2 is SQIVND (reference sequence). The CDR3 runs to 15 residues.

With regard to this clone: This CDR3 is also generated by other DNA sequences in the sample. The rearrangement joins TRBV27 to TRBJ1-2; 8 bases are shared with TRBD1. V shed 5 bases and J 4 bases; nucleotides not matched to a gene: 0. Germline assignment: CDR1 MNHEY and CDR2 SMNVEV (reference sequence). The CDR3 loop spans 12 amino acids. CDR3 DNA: TGTGCCAGCAGTACAGGGGGCTATGGCTACACCTTC. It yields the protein CASSTGGYGYTF.

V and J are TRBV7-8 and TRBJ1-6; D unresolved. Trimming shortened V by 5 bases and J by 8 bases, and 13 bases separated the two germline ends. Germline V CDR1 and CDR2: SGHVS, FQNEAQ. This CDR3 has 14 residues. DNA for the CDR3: TGTGCCAGCAGCCCCGGCGAGACTTATTCACCCCTCCACTTT. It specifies CASSPGETYSPLHF.